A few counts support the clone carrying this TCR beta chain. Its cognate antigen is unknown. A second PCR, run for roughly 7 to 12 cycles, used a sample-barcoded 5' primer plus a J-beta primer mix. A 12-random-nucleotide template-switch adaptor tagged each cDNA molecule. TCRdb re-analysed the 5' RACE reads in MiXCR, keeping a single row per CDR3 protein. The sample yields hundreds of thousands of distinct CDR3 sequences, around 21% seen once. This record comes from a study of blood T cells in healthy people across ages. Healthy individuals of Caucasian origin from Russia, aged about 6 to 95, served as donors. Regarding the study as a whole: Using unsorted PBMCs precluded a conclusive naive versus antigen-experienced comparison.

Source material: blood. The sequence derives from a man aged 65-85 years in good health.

The chain's CDR3 is CASNRPGVSDTQYF. The CDR3 bases are TGTGCCAGCAACAGGCCAGGGGTTTCAGATACGCAGTATTTT. V usage is TRBV12-3 or TRBV12-4 and J usage is TRBJ2-3; D may be TRBD1 (6 bases). V was shortened by 7 bases and J by 4 bases, with 15 bases between the two germline ends. The CDR3 extends over 14 amino acids.